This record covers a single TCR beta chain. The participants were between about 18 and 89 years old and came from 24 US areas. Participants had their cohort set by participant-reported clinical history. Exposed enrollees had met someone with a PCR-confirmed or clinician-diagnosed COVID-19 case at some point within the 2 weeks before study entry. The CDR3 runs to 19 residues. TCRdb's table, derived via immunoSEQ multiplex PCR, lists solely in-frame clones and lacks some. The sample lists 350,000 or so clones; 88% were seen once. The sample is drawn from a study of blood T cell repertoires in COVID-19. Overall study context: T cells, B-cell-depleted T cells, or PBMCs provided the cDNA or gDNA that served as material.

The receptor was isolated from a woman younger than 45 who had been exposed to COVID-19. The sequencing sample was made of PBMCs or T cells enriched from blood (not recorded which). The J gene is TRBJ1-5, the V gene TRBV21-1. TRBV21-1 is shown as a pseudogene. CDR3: CASSKPNGGEPAGHQPQHF. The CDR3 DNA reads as TGTGCCAGCAGCAAACCCAACGGGGGGGAACCGGCAGGGCATCAGCCCCAGCATTTT.